This T cell receptor beta chain was recorded in a study of T cells in Graves' hyperthyroidism and ophthalmopathy. Study context: Peripheral blood collection took place at initial diagnosis, before any treatment.

Germline lookup yields CDR1 SGHAT and CDR2 FQNNGV. The CDR3 runs 16 residues. Trimming pared 0 bases from V and 1 base from J, leaving 12 bases between. There were TCR beta CDR3 regions amplified from RNA transcripts. Carried out on the TCR CDR3, a first-round RT-PCR used the HTBI primer set. TCRdb reanalysed the multiplex PCR reads using MiXCR and keeps one entry per CDR3 protein. There are about 620,000 distinct CDR3 sequences in the sample; 15% to 20% occur only once, and approximately 3.9% lies in the top ten. The definition of stable Graves' hyperthyroidism was no ophthalmopathy progression within 18 months. For this clonotype: Its antigen is not identified.

Study outcomes and limitations: The majority of expanded thyroid clonotypes above 0.001 also appeared in blood. A model of 13 V-J features distinguished ophthalmopathy from stable hyperthyroidism.

This chain uses TRBV11-2 with TRBJ1-2; the D is unclear. The receptor was derived from a woman under 40 with Graves' hyperthyroidism. The sequenced sample was blood. The CDR3 DNA sequence: TGTGCCAGCAGCTTAGAGTCCAGAGACCGTAACTATGGCTACACCTTC. Amino acids: CASSLESRDRNYGYTF. Supplemented by reference TRBV11-2 and TRBJ1-2, the full variable domain reads EAGVAQSPRYKIIEKRQSVAFWCNPISGHATLYWYQQILGQGPKLLIQFQNNGVVDDSQLPKDRFSAERLKGVDSTLKIQPAKLEDSAVYLCASSLESRDRNYGYTFGSGTRLTVV.